Listed here is a single TCR beta chain. What it binds is unknown. The donor cohort consisted entirely of Caucasian adults residing in Nashville, Tennessee. The source of the sample is a study of shared clonotypes between healthy human individuals. Whole-study findings and limits: Larger richness was generally estimated for naive than memory subsets.

V gave up 3 bases and J gave up 0 bases, with 15 bases separating them. Germline loops: CDR1 SGHVS, CDR2 FQNEAQ. This CDR3 region has 17 residues. Some clones are missing from TCRdb's copy, which holds only in-frame ones; the method was immunoSEQ multiplex PCR. In the table there are over a million clones, around 98.5% of which are singletons. The rearrangement links TRBV7-8 to TRBJ2-1, with D tentatively TRBD1 or TRBD2 (5 bases each). What was sequenced was naive CD4+ T cells sorted from blood. Documented subset: CD45RA+ positively selected. This clonotype was obtained from a man younger than 45 in good health. The DNA of the CDR3 is TGTGCCAGCAGCTTCCAATCCGGGGCCGGCTCCTACAATGAGCAGTTCTTC. Translated, it gives CASSFQSGAGSYNEQFF.